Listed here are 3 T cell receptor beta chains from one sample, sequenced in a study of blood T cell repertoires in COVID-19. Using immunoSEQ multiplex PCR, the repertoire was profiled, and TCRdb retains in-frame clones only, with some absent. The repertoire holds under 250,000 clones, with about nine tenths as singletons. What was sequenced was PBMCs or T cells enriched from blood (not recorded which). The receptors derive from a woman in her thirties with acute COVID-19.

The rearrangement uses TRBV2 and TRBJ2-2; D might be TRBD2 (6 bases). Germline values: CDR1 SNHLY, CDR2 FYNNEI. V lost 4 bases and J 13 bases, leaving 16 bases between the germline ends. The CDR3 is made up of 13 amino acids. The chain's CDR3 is CASSVGVEEGLFF. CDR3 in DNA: TGTGCCAGCAGTGTCGGGGTAGAGGAGGGGCTGTTTTTT.

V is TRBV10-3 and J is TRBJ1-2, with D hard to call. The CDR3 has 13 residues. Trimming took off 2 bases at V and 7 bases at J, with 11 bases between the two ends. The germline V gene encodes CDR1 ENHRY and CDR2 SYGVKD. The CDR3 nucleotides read TGTGCCATCAGTGAGACGGGTTTAGGTGGCTACACCTTC. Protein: CAISETGLGGYTF.

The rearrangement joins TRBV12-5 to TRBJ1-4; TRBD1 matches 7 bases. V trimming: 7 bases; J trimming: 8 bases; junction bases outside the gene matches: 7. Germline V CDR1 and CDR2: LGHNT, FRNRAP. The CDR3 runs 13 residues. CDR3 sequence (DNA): TGTGCTAGTGTCGGGACAGATAGAGAAAAACTGTTTTTT. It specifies CASVGTDREKLFF.